This entry lists 20 T cell receptor beta chains sequenced from one sample in a study of persistence of HIV-infected CD4 T cells. Anti-CD3/anti-CD28 beads served as a nonspecific positive control stimulus. Responding CD4+ T cells were sorted by upregulation of both CD40 ligand and CD69. Their antigens remain unidentified. The immunoSEQ assay was version 4, run in survey mode. Method: immunoSEQ multiplex PCR; TCRdb's copy keeps in-frame clones and lacks some. The sample has about 47,000 clones, approximately 91% seen once. The input for sequencing was CD4+ T cells sorted from PBMCs after roughly 19-hour stimulation, taken from a patient who received antiretroviral therapy. These TCRs come from an adult man with HIV who was CMV-seropositive.

In nucleotides, the CDR3 is TGTGCCAGCAGCTTAATACAGGATCAGCCCCAGCATTTT. Its protein is CASSLIQDQPQHF. This rearrangement joins TRBV7-2 to TRBJ1-5, with a tentative D call TRBD1 (5 bases). This CDR3 spans 13 amino acids. V dropped 2 bases and J dropped 5 bases, with 7 bases sitting between them. CDR1 and CDR2 (germline): SGHTA, FQGNSA.

This chain links TRBV12-3 or TRBV12-4 with TRBJ2-7, with D possibly matching TRBD1 (5 bases). Between the trimmed V and J ends, which lost 2 bases and 6 bases, there was a span of 8 bases. CDR3 length: 12 residues. CDR3 DNA: TGTGCCAGCAGTTTACAGGGCTTCGAGCAGTACTTC. This gives the protein CASSLQGFEQYF.

This chain joins TRBV5-1 and TRBJ2-2; TRBD2 aligns across 8 bases. CDR1 is SGHRS and CDR2 is YFSETQ in the germline V gene. V shed 2 bases and J 6 bases; nucleotides not matched to a gene: 0. This CDR3 spans 13 amino acids. CDR3: CASSFGGAGELFF. In DNA, the CDR3 is TGCGCCAGCAGCTTCGGGGGGGCCGGGGAGCTGTTTTTT.

Only one count was recorded for this clone. J is TRBJ2-2 and V is TRBV5-5; TRBD2 matches 8 bases. CDR3 length: 16 amino acids. Germline-derived CDR1 and CDR2 are SGHKS and YYEKEE (reference sequence). Trimming cost V 6 bases and J 4 bases; bases outside gene matches: 11. The CDR3 reads CASNPSRGAGTGELFF. The DNA of the CDR3 is TGTGCCAGCAACCCCTCGCGGGGGGCAGGCACCGGGGAGCTGTTTTTT.

V usage is TRBV18 and J usage is TRBJ1-1, with D possibly matching TRBD1 (6 bases). The V end was cut by 2 bases, the J end by 2 bases, with 9 bases between. The CDR3 loop spans 14 amino acids. Germline loops: CDR1 KGHSH, CDR2 LQKENI. For the CDR3, the DNA is TGTGCCAGCTCACCAGGAGGGGGTAACACTGAAGCTTTCTTT. Translating it yields CASSPGGGNTEAFF.

The V gene is TRBV18, the J gene TRBJ2-7, with D maybe TRBD1 (5 bases). The V gene lost 3 bases and the J gene lost 3 bases, with 6 bases spanning the gap. Germline loops: CDR1 KGHSH, CDR2 LQKENI. The CDR3 is 12 amino acids. The CDR3 sequence is CASSPTGYEQYF. The CDR3 DNA follows: TGTGCCAGCTCACCCACAGGCTACGAGCAGTACTTC.

The chain links TRBV2 to TRBJ1-2, with D possibly being TRBD1 (6 bases). CDR1 and CDR2 from the germline V gene are SNHLY and FYNNEI. V was trimmed by 2 bases and J by 7 bases, leaving 11 bases between them. There are 13 residues in the CDR3. The CDR3 is CASSEFEGGGYTF. For the CDR3, the DNA is TGTGCCAGCAGTGAATTTGAGGGGGGTGGCTACACCTTC.

This chain links TRBV10-3 with TRBJ2-2; D call uncertain. This CDR3 has 14 amino acids. Germline loops: CDR1 ENHRY, CDR2 SYGVKD. Deletions cut 7 bases from V and 2 bases from J, with 11 bases between. CDR3 bases: TGTGCCATCAAGCTTGCGGTTAACACCGGGGAGCTGTTTTTT. Translating it yields CAIKLAVNTGELFF.

This chain joins TRBV6-5 and TRBJ1-5; D perhaps matches TRBD1 (5 bases). From germline, CDR1 is MNHEY and CDR2 SVGAGI. The V end was cut by 2 bases, the J end by 0 bases, with 8 bases between. CDR3 length: 15 residues. The chain's CDR3 is CASSYRQNSNQPQHF. The CDR3 DNA reads as TGTGCCAGCAGTTACCGACAGAATAGCAATCAGCCCCAGCATTTT.

The chain carries TRBV7-9 and TRBJ2-1; TRBD2 matches 7 bases. The trim removed 5 bases at V and 2 bases at J, leaving 3 bases unmatched. The CDR3 contains 14 residues. The germline CDR1 and CDR2 sequences are SEHNR and FQNEAQ (reference sequence). Here the CDR3 reads CASSLRGAYNEQFF. The CDR3 nucleotides are TGTGCCAGCAGCCTCCGGGGGGCCTACAATGAGCAGTTCTTC.

The rearrangement joins TRBV5-1 to TRBJ2-3; D is possibly TRBD1 or TRBD2 (6 bases each). Between the trimmed V and J ends, which lost 5 bases and 1 base, there was a span of 14 bases. Germline CDR1 reads SGHRS; CDR2 reads YFSETQ. The CDR3 runs to 15 residues. The DNA for the CDR3 is TGCGCCAGCAGTTGGGGGGCCCCACGCACAGATACGCAGTATTTT. Translation gives CASSWGAPRTDTQYF.

The chain is built from TRBV6-2 or TRBV6-3 and TRBJ2-7; no clear D gene. V was clipped by 5 bases and J by 3 bases, with 5 bases between them. This CDR3 contains 11 residues. Germline CDR1 is MNHEY and CDR2 is SVGEGT. The CDR3 sequence is CASSPDYEQYF. CDR3 sequence (DNA): TGTGCCAGCAGTCCCGACTACGAGCAGTACTTC.

The chain combines TRBV5-1 with TRBJ2-3; maybe TRBD1 (5 bases). The ends were cut back, 2 bases at V and 4 bases at J, with 8 bases in the middle. Germline values: CDR1 SGHRS, CDR2 YFSETQ. The CDR3 covers 13 residues. The CDR3 DNA is TGCGCCAGCAGCTTTCAGGGCCCAGATACGCAGTATTTT. This gives the protein CASSFQGPDTQYF.

The rearrangement links TRBV6-5 to TRBJ1-1, with 7 positions matching TRBD1. The CDR3 loop spans 16 amino acids. Germline CDR1 MNHEY, CDR2 SVGAGI. The junction had 12 bases not matched to a gene; V was cut back by 4 bases and J by 4 bases. The CDR3 nucleotides read TGTGCCAGCAGTTCCTACCTCAGGGGGAGAGGCACTGAAGCTTTCTTT. Amino acid sequence: CASSSYLRGRGTEAFF.

V is TRBV7-9 and J is TRBJ2-7; D may be TRBD1 (5 bases). Germline CDR1 and CDR2: SEHNR and FQNEAQ (reference sequence). The CDR3 runs 16 residues. Trimming took 7 bases from V and 0 from J, leaving 19 bases between them. The CDR3 loop reads CASTSRQGLSSYEQYF. The CDR3 DNA reads as TGTGCCAGCACCTCGAGGCAGGGCCTTAGCTCCTACGAGCAGTACTTC.

A word on this clone: At one end, the junction sequence differs from germline, possibly due to a read error. This chain links TRBV29-1 with TRBJ2-3; D not resolved. Looked up from germline, CDR1 is SQVTM and CDR2 is ANQGSEA. CDR3 size: 13 residues. Here the CDR3 DNA reads TGCAGCGTGGAAGACCTACTCACAGATACGCAGTATTTT. Protein: CSVEDLLTDTQYF.

The chain uses TRBV28 and TRBJ2-2; TRBD1 matches at 7 bases. Trimming removed 4 bases from V and 3 bases from J; junction bases left unmatched: 5. The CDR3 runs 15 residues. CDR1 MDHEN and CDR2 SYDVKM come from the germline V gene. The CDR3: CASSSPGGYTGELFF. The CDR3, as DNA: TGTGCCAGCAGTTCCCCAGGGGGTTACACCGGGGAGCTGTTTTTT.

The chain joins TRBV3-1 (or the pseudogene TRBV3-2) to TRBJ1-3; 8 nucleotides align to TRBD1. This CDR3 spans 15 amino acids. Germline trimming cut 3 bases from V and 5 bases from J; bases unmatched to any gene: 6. In germline, CDR1 is LGHDT, CDR2 YNNKEL (reference sequence). The CDR3: CASSQSDRERNTIYF. The CDR3 nucleotides read TGTGCCAGCAGCCAGTCGGACAGGGAGAGAAACACCATATATTTT.

V and J are TRBV14 and TRBJ1-5, with 9 positions matching TRBD1. V lost 4 bases, J lost 0 bases, and 13 bases stayed unmatched. The germline gives CDR1 SGHDN, CDR2 FVKESK. The CDR3 sequence is 19 residues long. The CDR3 protein is CASSLHRGRTTYSNQPQHF. The CDR3 coding sequence is TGTGCCAGCAGCCTTCACAGGGGGCGGACGACATATAGCAATCAGCCCCAGCATTTT.

V usage is TRBV11-3 and J usage is TRBJ2-3; D remains unclear. The ends were cut back, 0 bases at V and 2 bases at J, with 6 bases in the middle. Germline CDR1 SGHNT, CDR2 YENEEA. This CDR3 has 14 amino acids. CDR3 sequence reads: CASSLERSTDTQYF. CDR3 nucleotide sequence: TGTGCCAGCAGCTTAGAGAGGTCCACAGATACGCAGTATTTT.